The entry below describes one T cell receptor (beta chain). Its antigen remains unknown. A read error may produce the germline difference seen at one junction end. TCRdb re-called the reads through MiXCR, storing one row per CDR3 protein. The sample yields hundreds of thousands of distinct CDR3 sequences, approximately 30% seen once. This sample is drawn from a study of T cell repertoires in cytomegalovirus infection. Study at large: Public TCR beta signatures indicated both CMV infection and matching HLA type. Overall study findings and caveats: Dominant in the ex vivo response were TCR beta clonotypes restricted by HLA-C and specific for CMV.

Germline lookup yields CDR1 DFQATT and CDR2 SNEGSKA (reference sequence). The CDR3 is 13 amino acids. Sequencing input: PBMCs. The rearrangement joins TRBV20-1 to TRBJ2-1; TRBD2 matches 13 bases. The source of this sequence is a human donor in good health (CMV status not recorded). Some clones in this sample may be carry-over from other donors' samples. The DNA of the CDR3 is TGCAGTGCTAGGGGGACTAGCGGGAAACTCCCACCCTTC. It is translated as CSARGTSGKLPPF.